This TCR beta chain came from a study of CXCR3-negative and CXCR3-positive naive CD8 T cells (dated by TCRdb to the late 2010s). Describing the broader study: In total, about 135 million TRB reads were obtained, corresponding to roughly 1.5 +/- 0.3 million reads per library. For the TRBV-TRBJ cluster analysis, the naive subsets came from 5 or 6 donors, while the memory cells came from 3 donors. The diversity and physicochemical repertoire analyses included some 11 donors pooled from two independent experiments.

The data were produced on a NextSeq 550. The Human TCR Profiling Kit (MiLaboratory) was used to prepare UMI-labeled 5' RACE TRB cDNA libraries. cDNA synthesis used the entire amount of extracted RNA, and PCR amplification then used the entire amount of cDNA produced. The libraries were made side by side, with each library going through the same number of PCR cycles. Processing in the source paper ran as follows. MIGEC and MiXCR extracted about 53,000 +/- 10,000 unique UMI-labeled TRB cDNA molecules per library, requiring at least two reads per UMI. On average, roughly 40,000 +/- 10,000 functional in-frame TRB CDR3 nucleotide clonotypes lacking stop codons were found per library. Diversity metrics, including normalized Shannon-Wiener and Chao1, were computed in VDJtools after downsampling to 5000 UMI-labeled TRB molecules per sample. For the central five CDR3 residues, VDJtools calculated physicochemical properties weighted by clonotype size, namely interaction energy, strength, volume and Kidera factor 4. Each CDR3 protein sequence appears as one entry after TCRdb reprocessed the reads, and no DNA is included. TCRdb assigned the V and J calls; the authors' analysis was not used. The sample has some 100,000 distinct CDR3 sequences on record. The top ten clonotypes cover about 0.34% of the sample.

The CDR3 runs 17 amino acids, cysteine and phenylalanine included. A DNA sequence was not provided. For CDR1 and CDR2, the germline V gene lists SGHTA and FQGTGA. The full study reports these points: Repertoire diversity was comparably high in both naive subsets but much lower in memory CD8+ T cells. Because surface CD5, which has been linked to self-reactivity in mice, was comparable between naive subsets, TCR interaction strength was also inferred from TRB CDR3 physicochemical properties. TRB CDR3s from CXCR3-positive naive cells showed higher hydrophobicity (lower Kidera factor 4), lower energy, and higher strength and volume indices than CXCR3-negative naive cells. Because CXCR3 expression was partially decreased after cryopreservation, freshly isolated PBMCs were used for most assays. Naive CXCR3-negative and CXCR3-positive cells from the same donor showed similar TRBV-TRBJ usage, whereas memory cells showed distinct patterns.

On this clonotype: Its antigen is still unknown.

Each CD8+ T cell subset was flow-sorted in triplicate, with fewer than 350,000 cells per subset placed directly into RLT lysis buffer. To keep memory contaminants out, a stringent definition of naive CD8+ T cells was applied: CD45RO-CCR7+CD27+CD95-. Peripheral blood mononuclear cells were isolated from buffy coats by standard density gradient centrifugation. Naive CXCR3-negative and CXCR3-positive CD8+ T cells were flow-sorted using a FACSAria III. Total RNA was extracted from sorted cells with an RNeasy Mini Kit. The specimen was naive CXCR3+ CD8+ T cells from blood. The cell subset or site label, read with the paper, signifies: CD45RO-CCR7+CD27+CD95- naive CD8+ T cells expressing CXCR3 (TNR3+). This chain joins TRBV7-3 to TRBJ2-1; TCRdb lists TRBD2, though no DNA is available to test this call. The receptor's source is a human donor in good health. Some clones in this sample may be carry-over from other donors' samples. CDR3 region: CASSLKGLAGVGSEQFF.